The 14 T cell receptor beta chains below were found in one sample sequenced in a study of cytomegalovirus exposure and HLA in healthy donors. The PCR had 60 Vbeta and 13 Jbeta primers. TCRdb's table, derived via immunoSEQ multiplex PCR, lists solely in-frame clones and lacks some. This sample has about 180,000 clones, with around 79% found just once. The sequenced sample was PBMCs. Receptors originate from a woman aged 40 to 50 in good health and CMV-seronegative.

This clone is judged medium-sized. The gene calls are TRBV2 and TRBJ1-1; 9 nucleotides agree with TRBD1. Trimming removed 6 bases from V and 6 bases from J; junction bases left unmatched: 2. The CDR3 is made up of 12 amino acids. The V gene's germline CDR1 is SNHLY and CDR2 FYNNEI. The CDR3 loop is CASSGTGSEAFF. CDR3 nucleotides: TGTGCCAGCAGCGGGACAGGGTCTGAAGCTTTCTTT.

DNA for the CDR3: TGTGCCAGCAGCCAAGTCCCTAGCGGGAGGGCCGGTGAGCAGTTCTTC. It yields the protein CASSQVPSGRAGEQFF. The rearrangement links TRBV4-2 to TRBJ2-1; 12 bases agree with TRBD2. CDR3 length equals 16 residues. V gave up 1 base and J gave up 9 bases; unmatched junction bases: 7. The germline V gene has CDR1 LGHNA and CDR2 YNFKEQ.

The V gene is TRBV4-2, the J gene TRBJ2-3; D is perhaps TRBD2 (6 bases). This CDR3 comprises 17 residues. Trimming pared 0 bases from V and 10 bases from J, leaving 23 bases between. Germline CDR1 reads LGHNA; CDR2 reads YNFKEQ. The CDR3 DNA reads TGTGCCAGCAGCCAAGAAGCGGCTAGCGCTCAATCCGATCCGCAGTATTTT. It encodes CASSQEAASAQSDPQYF.

A single count supports this clone. The chain employs TRBV11-2 and TRBJ2-3; tentatively, D is TRBD2 (5 bases). CDR1 and CDR2 from the germline V gene are SGHAT and FQNNGV. The V gene lost 1 base and the J gene lost 5 bases, with 10 bases spanning the gap. This CDR3 has 14 amino acids. The CDR3 protein is CASSLVRGRDTQYF. The CDR3 DNA is TGTGCCAGCAGCTTAGTTCGGGGAAGAGATACGCAGTATTTT.

The J gene is TRBJ1-1, the V gene TRBV19; 11 bases fit TRBD1. The V and J ends lost 1 base and 4 bases, in that order; junction bases with no gene match: 2. CDR3 size: 15 residues. The V gene's germline CDR1 is LNHDA and CDR2 SQIVND (reference sequence). The CDR3 sequence: CASSIVGTGGTEAFF. The CDR3 bases are TGTGCCAGTAGTATAGTCGGGACAGGGGGCACTGAAGCTTTCTTT.

The V gene is TRBV11-2, the J gene TRBJ2-5, with 7 bases that match TRBD2. Germline V gene data show CDR1 as SGHAT and CDR2 as FQNNGV. The CDR3 sequence is 12 residues long. With 5 bases clipped from V and 6 bases from J, the junction kept 3 bases outside the gene matches. This CDR3 reads CASSRGDQTQYF. CDR3 DNA: TGTGCCAGCAGCCGGGGGGACCAGACCCAGTACTTC. Combining the CDR3 with reference TRBV11-2 and TRBJ2-5 gives the whole variable domain EAGVAQSPRYKIIEKRQSVAFWCNPISGHATLYWYQQILGQGPKLLIQFQNNGVVDDSQLPKDRFSAERLKGVDSTLKIQPAKLEDSAVYLCASSRGDQTQYFGPGTRLLVL.

This clone appeared once. The genes are TRBV9 and TRBJ1-6, with 7 bases identical to TRBD1. V lost 6 bases and J lost 7; bases outside the gene matches: 7. Germline V gene data show CDR1 as SGDLS and CDR2 as YYNGEE. The CDR3 contains 14 residues. The CDR3 protein is CASNPDRSNSPLHF. CDR3 coding DNA: TGTGCCAGCAACCCGGACAGGTCCAATTCACCCCTCCACTTT.

CDR3 in amino acids: CASSLSIVSLDTQYF. The CDR3 nucleotides read TGTGCCAGCAGCTTGTCAATAGTTTCGCTAGATACGCAGTATTTT. This chain connects TRBV11-3 to TRBJ2-3; D not certain. CDR3 size: 15 residues. The V end was cut by 3 bases, the J end by 5 bases, with 15 bases between. CDR1 and CDR2 from the germline V gene are SGHNT and YENEEA.

The CDR3 loop is CASRTSGGPNQPQHF. CDR3 sequence (DNA): TGTGCCAGCAGAACCTCAGGGGGCCCCAATCAGCCCCAGCATTTT. The genes are TRBV27 and TRBJ1-5; TRBD1 agrees at 8 bases. Per the germline V gene, CDR1 is MNHEY and CDR2 is SMNVEV (reference sequence). The V gene end was trimmed by 6 bases and the J gene end by 3 bases; junction bases not matched to a gene: 7. The CDR3 is made up of 15 amino acids.

This clone has more than one count but fewer than ten. The chain joins TRBV2 to TRBJ2-3; perhaps TRBD2 as D (6 bases). The CDR3 loop spans 14 amino acids. Germline V lookup: CDR1 SNHLY, CDR2 FYNNEI. The V end was cut by 2 bases, the J end by 4 bases, with 10 bases between. CDR3 sequence reads: CASSETGVADTQYF. CDR3 coding DNA: TGTGCCAGCAGTGAAACGGGGGTCGCAGATACGCAGTATTTT.

The gene calls are TRBV19 and TRBJ1-2; TRBD1 is a possible D gene (6 bases). The V gene lost 4 bases and the J gene lost 6 bases, with 9 bases spanning the gap. Germline loops: CDR1 LNHDA, CDR2 SQIVND (reference sequence). This CDR3 is built from 12 residues. For the CDR3, the DNA is TGTGCCAGTAGTAGCAGGGGAGATGGCTACACCTTC. The encoded protein is CASSSRGDGYTF.

The count of this clone is one. The genes are TRBV5-1 and TRBJ1-2, with TRBD1 identical over 7 bases. Germline CDR1 and CDR2: SGHRS and YFSETQ. V dropped 3 bases and J dropped 6; count of bases not matched to a gene: 11. The CDR3 length is 15 residues. In DNA, the CDR3 is TGCGCCAGCAGCTGGAGGGACAGCAAAGACAATGGCTACACCTTC. This codes for CASSWRDSKDNGYTF.

The chain employs TRBV7-9 and TRBJ2-3, with 11 nucleotides matching TRBD2. This CDR3 region has 15 residues. CDR1 is SEHNR and CDR2 is FQNEAQ in the germline V gene (reference sequence). Trimming took 5 bases from V and 8 from J; bases not matched to a gene: 9. The CDR3 DNA is TGTGCCAGCAGCCCACCACTAGCGGGAGAGGGTACGCAGTATTTT. Its protein product is CASSPPLAGEGTQYF.

The chain has TRBV11-1 and TRBJ1-1; the match to TRBD1 covers 9 bases. CDR1 SGHAT and CDR2 FQDESV come from the germline V gene (reference sequence). The CDR3 has 15 amino acids. V dropped 5 bases and J dropped 7; count of bases not matched to a gene: 11. The CDR3 here is CASSHNTGTGSEAFF. The DNA for the CDR3 is TGTGCCAGCAGCCATAACACCGGGACAGGGAGTGAAGCTTTCTTT. Supplemented by reference TRBV11-1 and TRBJ1-1, the full variable domain reads EAEVAQSPRYKITEKSQAVAFWCDPISGHATLYWYRQILGQGPELLVQFQDESVVDDSQLPKDRFSAERLKGVDSTLKIQPAELGDSAMYLCASSHNTGTGSEAFFGQGTRLTVV.